This is a list of T cell receptor beta chains from one sample in a study of cytomegalovirus exposure and HLA in healthy donors. TCRdb keeps only in-frame clones here, not all; method: immunoSEQ multiplex PCR. The sample has 100,000 to 130,000 clones; more than 70% are singletons. Sequencing was carried out using PBMCs. These receptors came from a man aged 30 to 45 in good health and CMV-seronegative. CDR3s include the opening cysteine and the closing phenylalanine or tryptophan. D genes are given only for firm matches. Only some rows state a clone size, as once, few, many or a class for expanded clones.

V	J	D	size	CDR3	DNA
TRBV7-2	TRBJ1-1	NA	few	CASSLVGQGVAFF	TGTGCCAGCAGCTTAGTGGGTCAGGGTGTGGCTTTCTTT
TRBV28	TRBJ2-3	NA	NA	CASSLPRGSGTDTQYF	TGTGCCAGCAGTTTGCCCCGGGGTTCCGGCACAGATACGCAGTATTTT
TRBV7-6	TRBJ2-1	TRBD2	NA	CASSFSGGSYNEQFF	TGTGCCAGCAGCTTCAGCGGGGGCTCCTACAATGAGCAGTTCTTC
TRBV28	TRBJ1-1	NA	NA	CASSLVGAEAFF	TGTGCCAGCAGTTTAGTGGGAGCTGAAGCTTTCTTT
TRBV7-3	TRBJ2-1	NA	NA	CASSLSAGANNEQFF	TGTGCCAGCAGCTTAAGTGCGGGGGCAAACAATGAGCAGTTCTTC
TRBV30	TRBJ2-5	NA	NA	CAWSGQTALGETQYF	TGTGCCTGGAGTGGTCAAACAGCCCTCGGAGAGACCCAGTACTTC
TRBV6-4	TRBJ2-2	NA	few	CASSLSTEVGELFF	TGTGCCAGCAGTCTTAGTACGGAGGTCGGGGAGCTGTTTTTT
TRBV19	TRBJ2-1	NA	NA	CATVPKEAGRINEQFF	TGTGCCACCGTCCCGAAGGAAGCGGGTCGCATCAATGAGCAGTTCTTC
TRBV18	TRBJ1-4	NA	NA	CASSPRQPDNEKLFF	TGTGCCAGCTCACCGAGACAGCCAGACAATGAAAAACTGTTTTTT
TRBV9	TRBJ2-7	NA	NA	CASSVEASDSYEQYF	TGTGCCAGCAGCGTAGAAGCTAGCGACTCCTACGAGCAGTACTTC
TRBV2	TRBJ1-4	NA	NA	CASTILRGSNEKLFF	TGTGCCAGCACCATCTTACGGGGGAGTAATGAAAAACTGTTTTTT
TRBV28	TRBJ1-5	NA	NA	CASSSGRRGSNQPQHF	TGTGCCAGCAGCTCCGGACGTCGGGGGAGCAATCAGCCCCAGCATTTT
TRBV7-9	TRBJ2-7	TRBD1	NA	CASSLARDRGYEQYF	TGTGCCAGCAGCTTAGCCCGGGACAGAGGATACGAGCAGTACTTC
TRBV29-1	TRBJ2-7	NA	NA	CSVGPVADTSYEQYF	TGCAGCGTTGGCCCGGTGGCAGACACCTCCTACGAGCAGTACTTC
TRBV27	TRBJ2-5	NA	NA	CASSLGSQETQYF	TGTGCCAGCAGTTTGGGCAGCCAAGAGACCCAGTACTTC
TRBV5-1	TRBJ2-5	NA	few	CASSWGDSEPETQYF	TGCGCCAGCAGCTGGGGGGACAGCGAACCTGAGACCCAGTACTTC
TRBV5-1	TRBJ2-1	NA	NA	CASSLKDNRALSYNEQFF	TGCGCCAGCAGCTTGAAAGACAACAGGGCCCTCTCCTACAATGAGCAGTTCTTC
TRBV28	TRBJ2-5	NA	NA	CASSPSRIRTQETQYF	TGTGCCAGCAGCCCGAGTCGAATCCGAACCCAAGAGACCCAGTACTTC
TRBV7-8	TRBJ1-3	TRBD1	NA	CASSPGQALSGNTIYF	TGTGCCAGCAGCCCTGGACAGGCTCTCTCTGGAAACACCATATATTTT
TRBV5-1	TRBJ1-1	TRBD1	few	CASKEQGVGTEAFF	TGCGCCAGCAAAGAACAGGGGGTGGGGACTGAAGCTTTCTTT
TRBV7-9	TRBJ1-1	NA	NA	CASSAEGVGTEAFF	TGTGCCAGCAGCGCAGAGGGGGTTGGCACTGAAGCTTTCTTT
TRBV9	TRBJ2-2	NA	NA	CASSVAAGTGELFF	TGTGCCAGCAGCGTAGCTGCAGGCACCGGGGAGCTGTTTTTT
TRBV2	TRBJ1-5	NA	NA	CASRFRPGGNQPQHF	TGTGCCAGCAGGTTCCGACCAGGGGGCAATCAGCCCCAGCATTTT
TRBV18	TRBJ1-5	NA	NA	CASSPVPVSNQPQHF	TGTGCCAGCTCACCGGTCCCGGTTAGCAATCAGCCCCAGCATTTT
TRBV6-5	TRBJ1-2	TRBD1	NA	CASRDRGVNYGYTF	TGTGCCAGCAGGGACAGGGGCGTTAACTATGGCTACACCTTC
TRBV5-1	TRBJ2-5	NA	NA	CASSLEPGEEAQYF	TGCGCCAGCAGCTTGGAACCGGGGGAAGAGGCCCAGTACTTC
TRBV6-5	TRBJ1-1	NA	NA	CASIYRAGVTEAFF	TGTGCCAGCATCTACAGGGCTGGTGTCACTGAAGCTTTCTTT
TRBV7-5	TRBJ1-3	NA	NA	CVRSLGDRGYSGNTIYF	TGTGTCAGAAGCTTAGGGGACAGGGGATACTCTGGAAACACCATATATTTT
TRBV4-2	TRBJ2-7	NA	NA	CASSQAAGAYEQYF	TGTGCCAGCAGCCAAGCTGCGGGCGCCTACGAGCAGTACTTC
TRBV28	TRBJ1-5	TRBD1	NA	CASSYFPGQGSNQPQHF	TGTGCCAGCAGTTACTTCCCCGGACAGGGTAGCAATCAGCCCCAGCATTTT
TRBV5-1	TRBJ2-7	NA	NA	CASSLRVSYEQYF	TGCGCCAGCAGCTTGCGGGTTTCCTACGAGCAGTACTTC
TRBV25-1	TRBJ2-2	TRBD2	NA	CASNPTSENTGELFF	TGTGCCAGCAACCCGACTAGCGAGAACACTGGGGAGCTGTTTTTT
TRBV10-1	TRBJ2-3	TRBD2	NA	CASSESVSGASTDTQYF	TGCGCCAGCAGTGAGTCCGTTAGCGGGGCTAGCACAGATACGCAGTATTTT
TRBV10-3	TRBJ2-7	TRBD2	NA	CAIREGLAGAYEQYF	TGTGCCATCAGGGAGGGACTAGCGGGAGCCTACGAGCAGTACTTC
TRBV6-5	TRBJ2-1	NA	few	CASSTPGGINEQFF	TGTGCCAGCAGTACCCCGGGGGGCATCAATGAGCAGTTCTTC
TRBV5-4	TRBJ2-1	TRBD2	once	CASSLGGRAPYNEQFF	TGTGCCAGCAGCTTGGGGGGGAGGGCTCCCTACAATGAGCAGTTCTTC
TRBV5-1	TRBJ2-5	TRBD1	NA	CASSKDRGRETQYF	TGCGCCAGCAGCAAGGACAGGGGGAGGGAGACCCAGTACTTC
TRBV5-4	TRBJ2-1	TRBD1	NA	CASSYRDRGSSYNEQFF	TGTGCCAGCAGCTACCGGGACAGGGGTAGCTCCTACAATGAGCAGTTCTTC
TRBV25-1	TRBJ2-2	NA	NA	CASSEPPGSSSGELFF	TGTGCCAGCAGTGAACCCCCCGGGAGTTCATCCGGGGAGCTGTTTTTT
TRBV2	TRBJ2-5	NA	NA	CASRPILQGTQETQYF	TGTGCCAGCAGACCCATTTTACAGGGAACCCAAGAGACCCAGTACTTC
TRBV19	TRBJ2-2	TRBD1	NA	CASSTDRGRLGELFF	TGTGCCAGTAGTACAGACAGGGGGCGACTAGGGGAGCTGTTTTTT
TRBV28	TRBJ1-1	NA	few	CASSFLRSWDFSMNTEAFF	TGTGCCAGCAGTTTCCTGAGGTCCTGGGACTTTTCCATGAACACTGAAGCTTTCTTT
TRBV30	TRBJ1-6	NA	NA	CAWSKDTRSYNSPLHF	TGTGCCTGGAGTAAGGACACGCGCTCCTATAATTCACCCCTCCACTTT
TRBV11-2	TRBJ1-4	NA	few	CASSSGQGRAKLFF	TGTGCCAGCAGCTCGGGACAAGGGCGGGCAAAACTGTTTTTT
TRBV29-1	TRBJ1-1	NA	few	CSTTGGGGNTEAFF	TGCAGCACTACTGGGGGCGGGGGGAACACTGAAGCTTTCTTT
TRBV7-8	TRBJ2-7	NA	once	CASSRGLSYEQYF	TGTGCCAGCAGCCGTGGACTGAGCTACGAGCAGTACTTC
TRBV5-1	TRBJ1-1	NA	few	CASSLGGGGGDTEAFF	TGCGCCAGCAGCTTGGGTGGTGGGGGAGGTGACACTGAAGCTTTCTTT
TRBV12-5	TRBJ1-5	TRBD1	NA	CASGTRTGGATSNQPQHF	TGTGCTAGTGGTACAAGGACAGGGGGCGCGACGAGCAATCAGCCCCAGCATTTT
TRBV2	TRBJ2-7	TRBD2	NA	CASSGGSGVVQYF	TGTGCCAGCAGTGGGGGGAGCGGGGTTGTGCAGTACTTC
TRBV4-1	TRBJ2-5	NA	few	CASSQGPRGQETQYF	TGCGCCAGCAGCCAAGGTCCCAGGGGACAAGAGACCCAGTACTTC
TRBV7-3	TRBJ2-1	TRBD2	NA	CASSLTIGTTFNEQFF	TGTGCCAGCAGCTTAACTATCGGGACTACGTTCAATGAGCAGTTCTTC
TRBV25-1	TRBJ2-7	TRBD2	NA	CASSDSAGPSYEQYF	TGTGCCAGCAGTGACTCAGCGGGGCCCTCCTACGAGCAGTACTTC
TRBV27	TRBJ1-2	TRBD1	NA	CASSLSDNRGTHGYTF	TGTGCCAGCAGTTTATCCGACAACAGGGGGACACATGGCTACACCTTC
TRBV9	TRBJ2-1	NA	few	CASSSDRSSYNEQFF	TGTGCCAGCAGCTCGGACAGAAGCTCCTACAATGAGCAGTTCTTC
TRBV4-2	TRBJ1-4	TRBD1	NA	CASRRTGPNEKLFF	TGTGCCAGCAGAAGGACAGGGCCTAATGAAAAACTGTTTTTT
TRBV11-2	TRBJ2-1	TRBD2	NA	CASSLQTGGTSGFF	TGTGCCAGCAGCTTACAGACGGGGGGGACATCAGGATTCTTC
TRBV14	TRBJ2-3	NA	NA	CASSQDQTDTDTQYF	TGTGCCAGCAGCCAAGATCAGACAGACACAGATACGCAGTATTTT
TRBV29-1	TRBJ2-7	NA	NA	CSVGTSYEQYF	TGCAGCGTTGGGACTTCTTACGAGCAGTACTTC
TRBV4-2	TRBJ1-1	NA	NA	CASSQGGSYTEAFF	TGTGCCAGCAGCCAAGGGGGCAGCTACACTGAAGCTTTCTTT
TRBV2	TRBJ2-2	TRBD1	few	CASIGTGNTGELFF	TGTGCCAGCATTGGGACAGGGAACACCGGGGAGCTGTTTTTT